One and the same sample provided the 14 T cell receptor beta chains below, sequenced in a study of regulatory T cells in long-lasting Graves disease. Time point described: newly diagnosed GD, antithyroid drugs for less than 3 months. From PBMCs, RNA was extracted and then used to make the TCR library. In building TCR beta libraries, iRepertoire HTBI primers were used together with Arm-PCR of CDR3 regions. TCRdb re-derived calls from the multiplex PCR reads in MiXCR, one entry per CDR3 protein. Among about 330,000 distinct CDR3 sequences, around 15% were seen once, and the ten largest hold roughly a fifth. These data also featured in a second study, about T cells in Graves' hyperthyroidism and ophthalmopathy.

Sample: peripheral blood mononuclear cells (PBMCs), taken at new diagnosis, from a patient treated with antithyroid drugs. These receptors were taken from a young woman with Graves disease.

This clonotype was observed many times. This chain links TRBV12-3 or TRBV12-4 with TRBJ2-1, with TRBD2 matching 8 bases. The J segment lost 6 bases and the V segment lost 3 bases, leaving 1 base of the junction unmatched. The CDR3 totals 13 residues. The CDR3 DNA follows: TGTGCCAGCAGTTTCAGCGGGAGCAATGAGCAGTTCTTC. Its protein product is CASSFSGSNEQFF.

This clonotype showed up many times. CDR3 nucleotide sequence: TGTGCCAGCAAGAGGGGCACAGGGAGCCGCGAGCAGTACTTC. This gives the protein CASKRGTGSREQYF. The chain links TRBV5-6 to TRBJ2-7; D is possibly TRBD1 (6 bases). Trimming removed 6 bases from V and 6 bases from J, with 19 bases in between. CDR3 size: 14 residues. From germline, CDR1 is SGHDT and CDR2 YYEEEE.

A single count supports this clonotype. The V gene is TRBV14, the J gene TRBJ1-2, with D perhaps matching TRBD1 (6 bases). This CDR3 is built from 17 residues. The V gene lost 4 bases and the J gene lost 3 bases, with 21 bases spanning the gap. Per the germline V gene, CDR1 is SGHDN and CDR2 is FVKESK. CDR3 bases: TGTGCCAGCAGCCCCTACTCTCCCGGGGGCCCCCACTATGGCTACACCTTC. Translated: CASSPYSPGGPHYGYTF. The variable domain in full, with the rest retrieved from reference TRBV14 and TRBJ1-2, is EAGVTQFPSHSVIEKGQTVTLRCDPISGHDNLYWYRRVMGKEIKFLLHFVKESKQDESGMPNNRFLAERTGGTYSTLKVQPAELEDSGVYFCASSPYSPGGPHYGYTFGSGTRLTVV.

In its sample, this clonotype was seen many times. The chain combines TRBV6-2 or TRBV6-3 with TRBJ2-7, with 8 positions matching TRBD1. Per germline, CDR1 MNHEY and CDR2 SVGEGT. The CDR3 extends over 15 amino acids. The V segment lost 2 bases and the J segment 4 bases; nucleotides outside the gene matches: 7. The CDR3 reads CASSYDPGGDYEQYF. For the CDR3, the DNA is TGTGCCAGCAGTTACGATCCAGGGGGCGATTACGAGCAGTACTTC.

This clonotype was seen at least ten times. The gene calls are TRBV5-1 and TRBJ1-1; 9 bases are a match to TRBD1. The CDR3 loop spans 14 amino acids. CDR1 and CDR2 from the germline V gene are SGHRS and YFSETQ. Unmatched junction bases numbered 5, after V lost 4 bases and J lost 4 bases. CDR3 sequence (DNA): TGCGCCAGCAGCATAGGGGGACAGGGCACTGAAGCTTTCTTT. This codes for CASSIGGQGTEAFF. The complete variable domain, with remaining parts taken from reference TRBV5-1 and TRBJ1-1, reads KAGVTQTPRYLIKTRGQQVTLSCSPISGHRSVSWYQQTPGQGLQFLFEYFSETQRNKGNFPGRFSGRQFSNSRSEMNVSTLELGDSALYLCASSIGGQGTEAFFGQGTRLTVV.

As concerns this clonotype: A clone one base away is much larger, so this may be a read error. The rearrangement links TRBV20-1 to TRBJ2-1; 13 bases align to TRBD2. Germline loops: CDR1 DFQATT, CDR2 SNEGSKA (reference sequence). The CDR3 loop spans 16 amino acids. CDR3 DNA sequence: TGCAGTGCTAGGGATTGGACTAGCGGGAGTTACAATGAGCGGTTCTTC. It translates to CSARDWTSGSYNERFF.

This clonotype came up a few times. The chain joins TRBV4-1 to TRBJ1-1; perhaps TRBD1 as D (5 bases). Between the trimmed V and J ends, which lost 0 bases and 4 bases, there was a span of 12 bases. The CDR3 runs to 15 residues. Germline-derived CDR1 and CDR2 are MGHRA and YSYEKL. CDR3 DNA: TGCGCCAGCAGCCAAGAGGTGAGGGGAGGCACTGAAGCTTTCTTT. Translated: CASSQEVRGGTEAFF.

The chain uses TRBV6-2 or TRBV6-3 and TRBJ2-2; 11 nucleotides agree with TRBD2. The V and J ends lost 5 bases and 7 bases, in that order; junction bases with no gene match: 12. This CDR3 is built from 17 residues. Germline values: CDR1 MNHEY, CDR2 SVGEGT. CDR3: CASSAPLLAGDLGELFF. The CDR3 DNA sequence: TGTGCCAGCAGTGCCCCGCTACTAGCGGGAGACCTCGGGGAGCTGTTTTTT.

The table lists this clonotype with many counts. The rearrangement uses TRBV6-1 and TRBJ1-5, with 7 bases lining up with TRBD1. Trimming took 2 bases from V and 0 from J; bases not matched to a gene: 13. Germline V gene lookup returns CDR1 MNHNS and CDR2 SASEGT. This CDR3 comprises 19 residues. For the CDR3, the DNA is TGTGCCAGCAGTGAATCCAGGTTGGGTAACAGGGGTAGCAATCAGCCCCAGCATTTT. Encoded protein: CASSESRLGNRGSNQPQHF.

This clonotype appeared many times. V gene TRBV5-1 combines with J gene TRBJ2-2; D remains unclear. Germline values: CDR1 SGHRS, CDR2 YFSETQ. The V and J ends lost 0 bases and 0 bases respectively, with 9 bases between them. CDR3 length: 16 residues. Written as DNA, the CDR3 is TGCGCCAGCAGCTTGGATACCGGGCCGAACACCGGGGAGCTGTTTTTT. Translation: CASSLDTGPNTGELFF. Combining the CDR3 with reference TRBV5-1 and TRBJ2-2 gives the whole variable domain KAGVTQTPRYLIKTRGQQVTLSCSPISGHRSVSWYQQTPGQGLQFLFEYFSETQRNKGNFPGRFSGRQFSNSRSEMNVSTLELGDSALYLCASSLDTGPNTGELFFGEGSRLTVL.

Many counts were recorded for this clonotype. V usage is TRBV11-2 and J usage is TRBJ2-1; TRBD2 matches 8 bases. The germline gives CDR1 SGHAT, CDR2 FQNNGV. There are 18 residues in the CDR3. V shed 5 bases and J 5 bases; nucleotides not matched to a gene: 17. CDR3 DNA sequence: TGTGCCAGCAGCACCGGGACGTACGCCGGGACTAGACACAATGAGCAGTTCTTC. It yields the protein CASSTGTYAGTRHNEQFF.

The chain carries TRBV30 and TRBJ1-2; 7 nucleotides match TRBD1. From germline, CDR1 is GTSNPN and CDR2 SVGIG (reference sequence). The CDR3 contains 14 residues. The V segment lost 3 bases and the J segment 4 bases; nucleotides outside the gene matches: 8. CDR3 loop: CAWRDTGAPYGYTF. The CDR3 DNA follows: TGTGCCTGGAGAGATACAGGGGCTCCCTATGGCTACACCTTC. Full variable domain (remainder filled in from reference TRBV30 and TRBJ1-2): SQTIHQWPATLVQPVGSPLSLECTVEGTSNPNLYWYRQAAGRGLQLLFYSVGIGQISSEVPQNLSASRPQDRQFILSSKKLLLSDSGFYLCAWRDTGAPYGYTFGSGTRLTVV.

This clonotype was detected ten times or more. V and J are TRBV27 and TRBJ1-1; a weak D match, TRBD1 (5 bases). CDR3 size: 14 residues. Germline CDR1 reads MNHEY; CDR2 reads SMNVEV (reference sequence). Between the trimmed V and J ends, which lost 5 bases and 6 bases, there was a span of 16 bases. CDR3: CASSRGPGSAEAFF. CDR3 sequence (DNA): TGTGCCAGCAGTCGGGGCCCCGGTAGCGCTGAAGCTTTCTTT.

The chain combines TRBV19 with TRBJ1-5; D remains ambiguous. The germline V gene encodes CDR1 LNHDA and CDR2 SQIVND (reference sequence). The CDR3 consists of 17 residues. Trimming left V 3 bases short and J 2 bases short, with 17 bases between. Here the CDR3 DNA reads TGTGCCAGTAGTATCATAGGACGAAGACTGGGCAATCAGCCCCAGCATTTT. It encodes CASSIIGRRLGNQPQHF.